This paragraph covers one TCR beta chain sequence. No cognate antigen has been identified for it. Within one base of it there is no much larger clone, and no base qualities were kept. Library preparation was by the immunoSEQ multiplex PCR assay. For the multiplex PCR, a mixture combining 60 forward primers for TCR Vbeta segments and 13 reverse primers for TCR Jbeta segments was used. A multiplex PCR assay on genomic DNA amplified the CDR3 region of rearranged TCR beta genes. The amplified TCR beta libraries were sequenced on the Illumina HiSeq System as 87-base-pair reads. The original pipeline was this. Across the 670 or so repertoires, a later analysis counted 80 million or so unique TCR beta chains, some 11 million of which were shared by at least two donors. A nearest-neighbor algorithm error-corrected the raw reads and collapsed the reads into unique sequences, merging closely related sequences to remove PCR and sequencing errors. Alignment of CDR3 sequences to IMGT reference sequences was used to assign V, D and J gene segments. For a sequence to be retained, a match of at least six nucleotides to both a V gene segment and a J gene segment was required. Rearrangements were classified as productive when the CDR3 lacked stop codons and remained in frame with V and J, and all other rearrangements were classified as non-productive. CDR3 was defined by IMGT convention, running from the second conserved V-encoded cysteine to the conserved J-encoded phenylalanine. Sequences without an unambiguous match to a single V gene segment were excluded from the earlier analysis of about 640 of the donors. In an earlier analysis of 587 of the donors, a V segment was called functional when productive rearrangements were above 56.7%, and segregating when the standard deviation between donors exceeded 5%. To diagnose cytomegalovirus status from the catalog of TCR beta chain sequences, a statistical classification framework was built. V and J gene assignment, in a later analysis, came from comparing TCR nucleotide sequences with IMGT/GENE-DB human TR gene sequences. In a later analysis, CDR3 sequences and most-parsimonious VDJ recombination scenarios were assigned using the TCRdist pipeline. In a later analysis, every TCR beta chain was defined by the combination of its CDR3 amino acid sequence and its V-gene family, and reads without a unique V-gene family were dropped. A later analysis removed 550 to 700 highly shared, low-generation-probability nucleotide sequences to deal with suspected cross-contamination and a sequencing artifact. In a later analysis, a clonal expansion index for each public chain was calculated from normalized within-repertoire ranks of inferred template counts. In a later analysis, generation probabilities were computed using a VDJ recombination model fitted to out-of-frame rearrangements, and the results were checked against IGoR. In a later analysis, TCR-TCR, TCR-HLA and TCR-CMV co-occurrence was scored with hypergeometric tests, and a repertoire-size bias correction was applied to TCR pairs. To estimate false discovery rates, a later analysis permuted the HLA or CMV assignments 20 times. A later analysis grouped co-occurring TCRs with DBSCAN, adding TCRdist sequence similarity when clustering within HLA-allele-positive subsets. Repertoires with fewer than 30,000 or more than 120,000 public chains were left out of co-occurrence clustering, as were a few repertoires with anomalous nucleotide sharing. TCRdb mirrors the immuneACCESS table, restricted to in-frame sequences. Some clones are absent from its copies; in checked studies, under half trace to an unresolved V gene, and the reason for the others is unknown. The V and J calls and clone size are taken from that table; D and trimming were inferred from the DNA. The sample table records about 160,000 clones; more than 80% of these occur just once. Roughly 7.6% of the sample is held by the ten biggest clonotypes.

The sample belongs to a study of cytomegalovirus exposure and HLA in healthy donors (dated by TCRdb to 2017 to 2019). Some background on the complete study: An earlier analysis of roughly 610 of the donors reported under 300 Gb of sequence data and around 100 million unique TCR beta sequences obtained from some 200 million T cells. Roughly 300 gigabases of sequencing data and approximately 92 million unique TCR sequences made up an early release that covered 640 HLA-typed donors. Of the approximately 400 genotyped donors, approximately 83% fell in the genetic ancestry cluster associated with self-reported Caucasian donors. The study aimed to test whether cataloging public T cell receptors could reveal signatures of past pathogen exposure. Using immunosequencing, the study profiled T cell repertoires from approximately 700 subjects and related those repertoires to cytomegalovirus serostatus. In addition to the first cohort of around 670 subjects, a separate validation cohort of some 120 different subjects was used. The study combined high-throughput TCR immunosequencing, statistical association of individual TCRs with disease status, and machine learning to predict cytomegalovirus infection status. In a later analysis, previously published TCR beta repertoires from 500 to 750 donors were re-analyzed and high-resolution HLA genotyping was added so that TCR occurrence patterns could be studied. Rather than drawing on any new phenotypic data, the later analysis identified candidate immune exposures from TCR beta sequences and the way those sequences occurred across donors. An earlier analysis of nearly 600 of the donors applied high-throughput TCR beta sequencing to assess whether each TCR beta V gene segment acted as functional or pseudogenic. Donor age, sex, ethnicity and CMV serostatus were compiled alongside the repertoire data. In a later genetic analysis, genome-wide SNP genotypes for about 55% of the roughly 700 donors were used, and that subset was treated as a discovery cohort. Every repertoire in the discovery cohort had been generated on one and the same sequencing platform. HLA typing included class I and class II loci at four-digit resolution. Typing coverage varied by locus: roughly 620-640 donors for A, B, C, DRB1 and DQB1; some 520 for DQA1; around 570 for DPA1; roughly 470 for DPB1. Because of strong linkage in the cohort, roughly five DR-DQ haplotypes were treated as single units for association and clustering. Across some 400 genotyped donors of the cohort, an average of roughly 200,000 unique TCR beta nucleotide sequences per donor were sequenced, and approximately 17% of those sequences were non-productive. General conclusions and limits of the study: Strong co-occurrence of HLA alleles, especially DR and DQ, made assigning TCR associations to individual alleles difficult. In an earlier analysis of over 550 of the donors, most TCR beta V segments were observed in productive rearrangements about 90% or about 30% of the time, broadly matching IMGT annotations. A total of 150 to 200 TCR beta chains were listed by the study as associated with cytomegalovirus. The authors suggested that the approach could potentially be generalized to other disease states and immunological phenotypes. In a later genetic analysis, fewer N-insertions in productive TCRs were reported among donors in an Asian-associated ancestry cluster than the roughly 640-donor mean. A cluster of highly shared sequence variants was judged likely to be a technical artifact of the sequencing pipeline. Most TCR sequences were observed very rarely across donors, whereas some public TCRs were present in many individuals. A later genetic analysis associated a missense DCLRE1C variant with V-gene and J-gene trimming of TCR beta chains, and an independent cohort replicated the association. Presence/absence analyses assumed roughly uniform sequencing depth across donors, an assumption that may not hold. Because some donors lacked HLA typing at each locus, the association tests relied only on the typed subset. At a false discovery rate of 0.05, a later analysis linked about 17,000 TCR beta sequences to specific HLA alleles. Correlated functional status among segregating V segments might be attributable to linkage disequilibrium, but an unknown experimental factor could not be ruled out. Several of the top co-occurrence clusters appeared to be linked to parvovirus B19, influenza, CMV and Epstein-Barr virus, according to a later analysis. Immune exposure information for the cohort was limited to CMV serostatus. In a later analysis, TCR association rates were found to vary across HLA loci, with the most associated TCRs seen for DRB1 alleles and the fewest for HLA-C alleles. This cohort had only TCR beta chains sequenced, and the lack of alpha or paired-chain data limited which features could be detected. The classifier was reported to diagnose cytomegalovirus status with high specificity and sensitivity in both the original and validation cohorts. Because counts were too low, 15 or so rarely observed V segments, including chromosome 9 orphons, were excluded from the earlier analysis of 587 of the donors. A further reported finding was that TCR beta sequences accurately predicted the HLA-A and HLA-B alleles for most subjects in the first cohort. A later analysis found that HLA-associated TCR beta chains were more clonally expanded and had lower generation probabilities than equally common non-associated chains. In vitro tests confirmed that a few of the cytomegalovirus-associated TCR beta chains recognize cytomegalovirus antigens. In a later analysis, most CMV-associated TCR beta chains were found to appear HLA-restricted, with HLA associations seemingly driven largely by CMV exposure.

The cohort comprised 670 or so healthy bone marrow donors. All cohort members were sampled while nominally healthy, although unrecorded immune exposures were likely present. The donor tested CMV seropositive, placing the donor among the roughly 300 seropositive members of the cohort. Every donor gave a peripheral blood sample, and the peripheral blood mononuclear cells from that sample were used for TCR beta sequencing. Genomic DNA was extracted from the blood cell samples with the Qiagen DNeasy Blood Extraction Kit. The receptor was derived from a woman younger than 45 in good health and CMV-seropositive. The sequenced sample consisted of PBMCs.

In nucleotides, the sequence is TGTGCGGTCGGGGCGGGGTTCCAAGAGACCCAGTACTTC. Translated, it gives CAVGAGFQETQYF. The V gene is TRBV10-3 and the J gene is TRBJ2-5; the best D guess is TRBD2, with 6 bases matching. CDR1 and CDR2 are read off the germline V gene as ENHRY and SYGVKD. The CDR3 starts with the cysteine, ends with the phenylalanine, and has 13 residues. Only the CDR3 portion is preserved as DNA: 39 bases, with reading frame beginning at the first base.